The subject of this entry is one TCR beta chain. Its target is unknown. These data come from a study of somatic mutations in cytotoxic T cells in rheumatoid arthritis. Study as a whole: Nearly 100% purity was obtained when some V beta antibody-stained T-cell populations were flow-sorted; these included V beta1+ cells sequenced for TCRB.

The table came from immunoSEQ multiplex PCR; TCRdb's copy has only in-frame clones and leaves some out. Here the sample spans under 35,000 clones, about 87% being singletons. Whole-study results and caveats: Between rheumatoid arthritis patients and age-matched healthy controls, CD8+ T-cell clonality showed no significant difference. Expanded CD8+ clones had unknown antigen targets. Within the rheumatoid arthritis patients, CD8+ clonality went up as age increased (Spearman r ~ 0.47). The same was not true of the healthy controls.

The CDR3 has 18 residues. Germline CDR1 reads SGHVS; CDR2 reads FQNEAQ. V dropped 2 bases and J dropped 4; count of bases not matched to a gene: 10. This receptor was taken from an adult with rheumatoid arthritis. Specimen: CD8+ T cells sorted from blood. V and J are TRBV7-8 and TRBJ1-6; 8 nucleotides line up with TRBD1. CDR3 sequence: CASSLPGETGAYNSPLHF. CDR3 DNA: TGTGCCAGCAGCTTACCGGGAGAGACAGGGGCTTATAATTCACCCCTCCACTTT.